This T cell receptor beta chain was obtained from a study of graft-versus-host responses after intestinal transplantation. As for the study in general: Among the recipients, transplants were multivisceral, liver-intestinal, or isolated intestinal. Anti-thymocyte globulin was used for induction in all recipients, who then took tacrolimus and steroids for 2 to 4 years.

Study observations and caveats: Recipient-marrow GvH clones were detected, some having first appeared in ileum or blood. Some patients had graft-donor T cell macrochimerism, and their allografts showed high graft-versus-host to host-versus-graft clonal ratios.

Generated by immunoSEQ multiplex PCR, the TCRdb table keeps only in-frame clones and is missing some. The sample consists of about 110,000 clones, around 93% of them appearing once. Germline CDR1 reads SGHVS; CDR2 reads FQNEAQ. The V gene lost 0 bases and the J gene lost 1 base, with 13 bases spanning the gap. The CDR3 totals 17 residues. Of note for this clone: Its antigen is unidentified.

The sample here was unstimulated CD8+ T cells sorted from spleen or lymph node cells, taken before intestinal transplant. This receptor was obtained from a human donor who received an intestinal transplant. This chain uses TRBV7-8 with TRBJ1-5, with D uncertain. The CDR3 loop is CASSLAVSRQSNQPQHF. The CDR3 bases are TGTGCCAGCAGCTTAGCGGTCAGTCGACAAAGCAATCAGCCCCAGCATTTT.